These 22 T cell receptor beta chains originate from one sample sequenced in a study of memory CD4+ T cells and cytomegalovirus serostatus. The sort gate was single viable CD3+CD4+CD8-CD45RO+ cells for memory CD4+ T cells. This table comes from immunoSEQ multiplex PCR, and its TCRdb copy is limited to in-frame clones, with some not included. The table shows tens of thousands of clones, with roughly 82% occurring only once. Material for sequencing was memory CD4+ T cells from blood. Every receptor here comes from an adult in good health and CMV-seronegative.

This chain connects TRBV9 to TRBJ1-2; a possible D gene is TRBD1 (5 bases). This CDR3 contains 14 residues. V lost 4 bases and J lost 5, with 15 bases in between. Germline CDR1 is SGDLS and CDR2 is YYNGEE. The CDR3, as DNA: TGTGCCAGCAGCCCCGAGGGGTGGTGGTATGGCTACACCTTC. Encoded protein: CASSPEGWWYGYTF.

In this sample, this clone turned up once. The rearrangement links TRBV7-9 to TRBJ1-2; TRBD1 might be the D (5 bases). This CDR3 has 14 amino acids. The germline V and J ends were trimmed by 0 bases and 5 bases, with 10 bases remaining between them. CDR1 and CDR2 from the germline V gene are SEHNR and FQNEAQ (reference sequence). CDR3 sequence: CASSLARQSYGYTF. In DNA form, the CDR3 reads TGTGCCAGCAGCTTAGCGCGACAGTCATATGGCTACACCTTC.

This clone ranks as medium-sized. The V and J genes are TRBV2 and TRBJ1-1; a possible D gene is TRBD1 (5 bases). CDR3 length equals 11 residues. V was trimmed by 7 bases and J by 7 bases, leaving 10 bases between them. The germline V gene encodes CDR1 SNHLY and CDR2 FYNNEI. The CDR3 DNA follows: TGTGCCAGCAAGGGGCCTGGTGAAGCTTTCTTT. It encodes CASKGPGEAFF.

The V and J genes are TRBV4-2 and TRBJ2-7, with 8 bases that match TRBD2. V gave up 0 bases and J gave up 7 bases; unmatched junction bases: 5. Germline CDR1 LGHNA, CDR2 YNFKEQ. This CDR3 comprises 14 residues. CDR3: CASSQDGGGTEQYF. DNA for the CDR3: TGTGCCAGCAGCCAAGACGGGGGGGGCACGGAGCAGTACTTC.

This clone was seen more than once but under ten times. V is TRBV15 and J is TRBJ2-5; a weak D match, TRBD2 (5 bases). This CDR3 contains 16 residues. Germline V lookup: CDR1 LNHNV, CDR2 YYDKDF (reference sequence). Trimming shortened V by 3 bases and J by 4 bases, and 18 bases separated the two germline ends. The CDR3 here is CATSRGPTSIRETQYF. In DNA form, the CDR3 reads TGTGCCACCAGCAGGGGCCCTACTAGTATCCGAGAGACCCAGTACTTC.

This clone occurred a few times. V usage is TRBV30 and J usage is TRBJ2-3, with TRBD2 as a possible D gene (7 bases). This CDR3 has 16 amino acids. V was cut by 0 bases and J by 6 bases, with 19 bases left in between. Germline CDR1 reads GTSNPN; CDR2 reads SVGIG (reference sequence). CDR3 DNA sequence: TGTGCCTGGAGTGTACGGCGGGGGCCGGACCGGGATACGCAGTATTTT. Its protein is CAWSVRRGPDRDTQYF.

This chain uses TRBV28 with TRBJ2-5, with D perhaps TRBD1 or TRBD2 (5 bases each). Germline loops: CDR1 MDHEN, CDR2 SYDVKM. The CDR3 extends over 13 amino acids. V lost 10 bases and J 4 bases, leaving 16 bases between the germline ends. The CDR3 coding sequence is TGTGCCACAGGTCTGGGGGTGAGAGAGACCCAGTACTTC. Its translation: CATGLGVRETQYF.

The rearrangement uses TRBV2 and TRBJ2-7; 10 nucleotides match TRBD1. The germline CDR1 and CDR2 sequences are SNHLY and FYNNEI. After removal of 5 bases from V and 9 bases from J, the junction contained 19 bases not matched to a gene. The CDR3 loop spans 17 amino acids. The CDR3 DNA sequence: TGTGCCAGCAGTCCCTTATGGGGGGGACAGGGGAATGGGGTGCAGTACTTC. It codes for CASSPLWGGQGNGVQYF. The whole variable domain, remainder taken from reference TRBV2 and TRBJ2-7, is EPEVTQTPSHQVTQMGQEVILRCVPISNHLYFYWYRQILGQKVEFLVSFYNNEISEKSEIFDDQFSVERPDGSNFTLKIRSTKLEDSAMYFCASSPLWGGQGNGVQYFGPGTRLTVT.

This rearrangement joins TRBV4-3 to TRBJ2-5; 8 nucleotides agree with TRBD2. The germline CDR1 and CDR2 sequences are LGHNA and YSLEER. The CDR3 spans 15 residues. V lost 0 bases to trimming and J lost 5 bases; unmatched junction nucleotides: 5. CDR3: CASSQERGTRETQYF. The CDR3 DNA reads TGCGCCAGCAGCCAAGAAAGAGGGACTAGGGAGACCCAGTACTTC.

V and J are TRBV7-8 and TRBJ2-1; 10 bases are a match to TRBD2. V lost 5 bases to trimming and J lost 7 bases; unmatched junction nucleotides: 11. CDR1 and CDR2 from the germline V gene are SGHVS and FQNEAQ. The CDR3 consists of 16 residues. CDR3: CASSLRNSGGINEQFF. The CDR3 DNA reads TGTGCCAGCAGCCTTCGGAATAGCGGGGGGATAAATGAGCAGTTCTTC.

This clone was found once. This CDR3 is CASSLGERYEQYF. CDR3 DNA sequence: TGTGCCAGCAGCTTAGGGGAGCGCTACGAGCAGTACTTC. The J gene is TRBJ2-7, the V gene TRBV5-6; tentatively, D is TRBD1 or TRBD2 (5 bases each). V lost 2 bases to trimming and J lost 3 bases, with 9 bases between them. Germline CDR1 reads SGHDT; CDR2 reads YYEEEE. The CDR3 length is 13 residues.

The chain recombines TRBV7-6 with TRBJ1-4; tentative D call: TRBD1 (5 bases). V lost 5 bases and J 7 bases, leaving 17 bases between the germline ends. Germline assignment: CDR1 SGHVS and CDR2 FNYEAQ. The CDR3 length is 15 residues. Written as DNA, the CDR3 is TGTGCCAGCAGCAAAAGGGACGCCGGGAGTGAAAAACTGTTTTTT. Translating gives CASSKRDAGSEKLFF.

The CDR3 sequence: CASSLHTETQYF. CDR3 DNA sequence: TGCGCCAGCAGCTTGCATACCGAGACCCAGTACTTC. The chain is built from TRBV5-1 and TRBJ2-5; D remains ambiguous. The CDR3 runs to 12 residues. The germline V gene has CDR1 SGHRS and CDR2 YFSETQ. Trimming removed 1 base from V and 5 bases from J, with 6 bases in between.

This chain links TRBV6-1 with TRBJ2-7, with D hard to call. The CDR3 loop spans 12 amino acids. Germline-derived CDR1 and CDR2 are MNHNS and SASEGT. Trimming left V 3 bases short and J 7 bases short, with 10 bases between. The CDR3 DNA sequence: TGTGCCAGCAGTGATTTCCCCAAGGAGCAGTACTTC. Its protein product is CASSDFPKEQYF.

The genes are TRBV4-1 and TRBJ2-5; 9 bases agree with TRBD1. The CDR3 runs 16 residues. Germline V gene sequence: CDR1 MGHRA, CDR2 YSYEKL. J lost 5 bases, V lost 0 bases, and 7 bases had no gene match. In DNA form, the CDR3 reads TGCGCCAGCAGCCAAGAGGGAACAGGGGGCCGGGAGACCCAGTACTTC. Residues: CASSQEGTGGRETQYF.

The rearrangement uses TRBV7-2 and TRBJ1-6; the match to TRBD1 covers 9 bases. The ends lost 5 bases at V and 7 bases at J; junction bases unmatched: 9. The CDR3 runs to 16 residues. CDR1 and CDR2 from the germline V gene are SGHTA and FQGNSA. CDR3 loop: CASSPRPGTGNSPLHF. The CDR3 DNA follows: TGTGCCAGCAGCCCACGGCCGGGGACAGGGAATTCACCCCTCCACTTT. Supplemented by reference TRBV7-2 and TRBJ1-6, the full variable domain reads GAGVSQSPSNKVTEKGKDVELRCDPISGHTALYWYRQSLGQGLEFLIYFQGNSAPDKSGLPSDRFSAERTGGSVSTLTIQRTQQEDSAVYLCASSPRPGTGNSPLHFGNGTRLTVT.

The rearrangement joins TRBV2 to TRBJ2-7; no firm D call. Germline loops: CDR1 SNHLY, CDR2 FYNNEI. This CDR3 spans 13 amino acids. V was pared by 4 bases and J by 6 bases, with 13 bases between. The CDR3 reads CASSVGSVGEQYF. CDR3 DNA sequence: TGTGCCAGCAGTGTAGGCTCAGTGGGCGAGCAGTACTTC.

This chain links TRBV28 with TRBJ1-2; D is unresolved. V dropped 6 bases and J dropped 5 bases, with 19 bases sitting between them. Germline-derived CDR1 and CDR2 are MDHEN and SYDVKM. The CDR3 contains 15 residues. Here the CDR3 DNA reads TGTGCCAGCAGCAACCAACGGAGGGCGGGGTATGGCTACACCTTC. This codes for CASSNQRRAGYGYTF.

This clone was detected only once. The rearrangement joins TRBV10-3 to TRBJ1-5, with unresolved D. The CDR3 runs to 13 residues. Looked up from germline, CDR1 is ENHRY and CDR2 is SYGVKD. The V end lost 3 bases, the J end lost 4 bases, and 7 bases lay between the germline ends. CDR3 amino acids: CAISEAQNQPQHF. Here the CDR3 DNA reads TGTGCCATCAGTGAAGCTCAGAATCAGCCCCAGCATTTT.

This rearrangement joins TRBV5-8 to TRBJ2-2, with a possible D match to TRBD1 (7 bases). V lost 6 bases and J lost 7, with 19 bases in between. Looked up from germline, CDR1 is SGHTS and CDR2 is YDEGEE. The CDR3 consists of 15 residues. Here the CDR3 DNA reads TGTGCCAGCAACCCCATTAGGGGGGACAGCGGGGAGCTGTTTTTT. This translates into CASNPIRGDSGELFF.

The rearrangement links TRBV11-2 to TRBJ2-2; 11 bases match TRBD2. This CDR3 has 17 residues. The germline V gene has CDR1 SGHAT and CDR2 FQNNGV. The V and J ends lost 1 base and 5 bases, in that order; junction bases with no gene match: 6. The CDR3 here is CASSLGLAGGRTGELFF. CDR3 nucleotide sequence: TGTGCCAGCAGCTTAGGTCTAGCGGGGGGCCGGACCGGGGAGCTGTTTTTT.

This chain uses TRBV10-3 with TRBJ2-2; possibly TRBD1 or TRBD2 for D (5 bases each). Trimming took 7 bases from V and 1 from J, leaving 13 bases between them. The germline V gene has CDR1 ENHRY and CDR2 SYGVKD. There are 15 residues in the CDR3. CDR3 sequence: CAIMGTPGNTGELFF. In DNA, the CDR3 is TGTGCCATCATGGGGACCCCGGGGAACACCGGGGAGCTGTTTTTT.